Included here is one T cell receptor (beta chain) sequence, with context. This record comes from a study of shared clonotypes between healthy human individuals. The V gene's germline CDR1 is LNHDA and CDR2 SQIVND (reference sequence). The CDR3 has 16 amino acids. Trimming removed 6 bases from V and 0 bases from J, with 15 bases in between. TCRdb's table, derived via immunoSEQ multiplex PCR, lists solely in-frame clones and lacks some. Among roughly 1,000,000 clones listed, approximately 80% were seen once. The material sequenced was memory CD4+ T cells from PBMCs. Documented subset: CD45RA-negative fraction. The clonotype originates from a man aged 18 to 30 in good health. Some clones in this sample may be carry-over from other donors' samples. The chain uses TRBV19 and TRBJ1-3; D perhaps matches TRBD1 (6 bases). DNA for the CDR3: TGTGCCAGTAGCCCTAGGGGGGTTCTCTCTGGAAACACCATATATTTT. This sequence encodes CASSPRGVLSGNTIYF.